The 3 T cell receptor beta chains presented below share a single source sample, sequenced in a study of blood T cells in healthy people across ages. The use of a sample-barcoded 5' primer and a J-beta primer mix characterized a second PCR of about 7 to 12 cycles. TCRdb re-called the 5' RACE reads with MiXCR, one entry per CDR3 protein. The table records over a million distinct CDR3 sequences, less than 50% of them present only once. The source material was blood. The receptors shown here come from a woman aged 55-69 years in good health.

This clonotype was seen a few times. The rearrangement joins TRBV5-1 to TRBJ2-3; the match to TRBD2 covers 10 bases. The CDR3 has 15 amino acids. Germline V CDR1 and CDR2: SGHRS, YFSETQ. Germline trimming cut 0 bases from V and 8 bases from J; bases unmatched to any gene: 6. The CDR3 DNA reads TGCGCCAGCAGCTTGGCTAGCGGGAGAATAGTTACGCAGTATTTT. It encodes CASSLASGRIVTQYF.

The J gene is TRBJ1-4, the V gene TRBV4-2; 7 nucleotides align to TRBD1. V lost 0 bases and J lost 8; bases outside the gene matches: 3. CDR3 length equals 14 residues. Germline V gene data show CDR1 as LGHNA and CDR2 as YNFKEQ. In DNA form, the CDR3 reads TGTGCCAGCAGCCAAGATCACAGGGGAGAAAAACTGTTTTTT. This sequence encodes CASSQDHRGEKLFF.

This clonotype was seen just once. The V gene is TRBV7-6, the J gene TRBJ1-5; D might be TRBD1 (6 bases). The CDR3 runs 15 residues. Germline V gives CDR1 SGHVS, CDR2 FNYEAQ. V was trimmed by 1 base and J by 5 bases, leaving 12 bases between them. CDR3 region: CASSLEGGGDQPQHF. The CDR3 DNA follows: TGTGCCAGCAGCTTAGAGGGGGGCGGAGATCAGCCCCAGCATTTT.